The text below deals with one T cell receptor (beta chain). No antigen is known for it. This entry belongs to a study of blood T cells in healthy people across ages. Study results and caveats: Age advanced and TCR beta diversity per million T cells fell, roughly linearly.

This CDR3 is built from 15 residues. Germline V CDR1 and CDR2: MDHEN, SYDVKM. J gave up 7 bases and V 4 bases, and 9 bases lay outside the gene matches. With a J-beta primer mix and a sample-barcoded 5' primer, a second PCR ran about 7 to 12 cycles. Each cDNA molecule, via a template-switch adaptor with 12 random nucleotides, was tagged. Per-sample output comprised a minimum of 2.5 million paired-end reads containing CDR3. TCRdb called the 5' RACE reads again in MiXCR, with one record for every CDR3 protein. This table has a few hundred thousand distinct CDR3 sequences, around 30% appearing once. The receptor's source is a woman in her 70s in good health. V is TRBV28 and J is TRBJ2-1; 8 nucleotides align to TRBD2. Sequencing was performed on blood. The CDR3 reads CASSSSGGKSNEQFF. The CDR3 DNA follows: TGTGCCAGCAGTTCAAGCGGGGGTAAATCGAATGAGCAGTTCTTC.